Shown below are 16 T cell receptor beta chains from a single sample sequenced in a study of graft-versus-host responses after intestinal transplantation. Sequencing used immunoSEQ multiplex PCR; TCRdb keeps in-frame clones, though not all of them. The sample holds about 98,000 clones, more than 70% seen once. The starting material was PBMCs, obtained 255 days after intestinal transplant. These receptors were taken from a human patient who received an intestinal transplant, so some T cells may come from the graft donor.

This chain connects TRBV5-4 to TRBJ1-2; D might be TRBD1 (6 bases). The germline V gene encodes CDR1 SGHNT and CDR2 YYREEE (reference sequence). Trimming stripped 0 bases from V and 12 bases from J, with 12 bases between. The CDR3 loop spans 12 amino acids. The CDR3 spells CASSLEDRINTF. The CDR3 nucleotides read TGTGCCAGCAGCTTGGAGGACAGAATCAACACCTTC. Complete variable domain (other parts from reference TRBV5-4 and TRBJ1-2): ETGVTQSPTHLIKTRGQQVTLRCSSQSGHNTVSWYQQALGQGPQFIFQYYREEENGRGNFPPRFSGLQFPNYSSELNVNALELDDSALYLCASSLEDRINTFGSGTRLTVV.

The V call is TRBV7-2, the J call TRBJ2-1; no clear D. V was cut by 1 base and J by 0 bases, with 10 bases left in between. The CDR3 extends over 16 amino acids. Looked up from germline, CDR1 is SGHTA and CDR2 is FQGNSA. CDR3 DNA sequence: TGTGCCAGCAGCTTAGTACCCCCCAGCTCCTACAATGAGCAGTTCTTC. Protein sequence: CASSLVPPSSYNEQFF.

The V call is TRBV30, the J call TRBJ1-2, with 10 bases fitting TRBD1. The germline gives CDR1 GTSNPN, CDR2 SVGIG (reference sequence). The V gene end was trimmed by 0 bases and the J gene end by 6 bases; junction bases not matched to a gene: 7. The CDR3 consists of 15 residues. CDR3 loop: CAWSVGTGVYDGYTF. CDR3 sequence (DNA): TGTGCCTGGAGTGTGGGGACAGGGGTGTACGATGGCTACACCTTC. Based on the CDR3 plus reference TRBV30 and TRBJ1-2, the full variable domain is SQTIHQWPATLVQPVGSPLSLECTVEGTSNPNLYWYRQAAGRGLQLLFYSVGIGQISSEVPQNLSASRPQDRQFILSSKKLLLSDSGFYLCAWSVGTGVYDGYTFGSGTRLTVV.

The J gene is TRBJ2-2, the V gene TRBV19; the match to TRBD1 covers 7 bases. CDR1 is LNHDA, CDR2 SQIVND, per germline (reference sequence). With V trimmed by 1 base and J by 7 bases, 6 bases remained unmatched. CDR3 length: 15 amino acids. This chain's CDR3 is CASSIARGIGGELFF. CDR3 in DNA: TGTGCCAGTAGTATAGCCAGGGGGATCGGCGGGGAGCTGTTTTTT.

In its sample, this clone was seen once. The chain has TRBV7-3 and TRBJ2-1; D not resolved. Trimming pared 1 base from V and 5 bases from J, leaving 6 bases between. The germline CDR1 and CDR2 sequences are SGHTA and FQGTGA. This CDR3 region has 13 residues. Here the CDR3 reads CASSLNSNNEQFF. As DNA, the CDR3 is TGTGCCAGCAGCTTAAATTCAAACAATGAGCAGTTCTTC.

The chain is built from TRBV7-9 and TRBJ2-3; no firm D call. The CDR3 contains 14 residues. The ends were cut back, 2 bases at V and 1 base at J, with 7 bases in the middle. Germline CDR1 SEHNR, CDR2 FQNEAQ (reference sequence). The DNA for the CDR3 is TGTGCCAGCAGCTTAATGGACGGCACAGATACGCAGTATTTT. Amino acid sequence: CASSLMDGTDTQYF.

Details on this clone: Compared with germline, one end of the junction differs, possibly owing to a read error. The chain has TRBV6-1 and TRBJ2-3, with D maybe TRBD2 (6 bases). The CDR3 runs 13 residues. CDR1 is MNHNS, CDR2 SASEGT, per germline. The CDR3 region is CASSEVPRATGDF. CDR3 DNA sequence: TGTGCCAGCAGTGAAGTTCCCCGGGCCACGGGGGATTTT.

On this clone: The germline gene is not matched at one end of the junction; a read error may be the cause. V gene TRBV7-8 combines with J gene TRBJ2-7, with D unclear. CDR1 SGHVS and CDR2 FQNEAQ come from the germline V gene. This CDR3 has 13 amino acids. The CDR3 sequence is CASSLTPPDPENF. CDR3 nucleotide sequence: TGTGCCAGCAGCTTAACCCCTCCCGACCCGGAGAACTTC.

The chain is built from TRBV2 and TRBJ2-7; D remains ambiguous. Germline V gene data show CDR1 as SNHLY and CDR2 as FYNNEI. V lost 6 bases to trimming and J lost 2 bases, with 8 bases between them. The CDR3 extends over 12 amino acids. DNA of the CDR3: TGTGCCAGCAGGTCATATACCTACGAGCAGTACTTC. Translation: CASRSYTYEQYF.

The CDR3: CAWSDPQTGTQYF. In nucleotides, the CDR3 is TGTGCCTGGAGTGACCCCCAGACGGGTACGCAGTATTTT. The chain has TRBV30 and TRBJ2-3; no reliable D call. The CDR3 covers 13 residues. The V and J ends lost 1 base and 8 bases respectively, with 13 bases between them. Germline V gene data show CDR1 as GTSNPN and CDR2 as SVGIG (reference sequence). Using reference TRBV30 and TRBJ2-3 for the parts outside the CDR3, the full variable domain is SQTIHQWPATLVQPVGSPLSLECTVEGTSNPNLYWYRQAAGRGLQLLFYSVGIGQISSEVPQNLSASRPQDRQFILSSKKLLLSDSGFYLCAWSDPQTGTQYFGPGTRLTVL.

This clone has only one observation. The J gene is TRBJ2-2, the V gene TRBV4-2; 7 nucleotides agree with TRBD1. The CDR3 extends over 16 amino acids. J was trimmed by 0 bases and V by 1 base; bases with no gene match: 2. CDR1 is LGHNA, CDR2 YNFKEQ, per germline. The CDR3 here is CASSQGQGANTGELFF. The CDR3 bases are TGTGCCAGCAGCCAAGGACAGGGAGCGAACACCGGGGAGCTGTTTTTT.

The chain carries TRBV29-1 and TRBJ1-4, with D possibly being TRBD1 (5 bases). The CDR3 has 13 residues. CDR1 SQVTM and CDR2 ANQGSEA come from the germline V gene. Between the trimmed V and J ends, which lost 6 bases and 10 bases, there was a span of 18 bases. DNA for the CDR3: TGCAGCGTAAAAACAGGTTCCGGAGGAAAACTGTTTTTT. It encodes CSVKTGSGGKLFF.

The J gene is TRBJ1-1, the V gene TRBV5-6; 8 bases fit TRBD1. CDR1 is SGHDT and CDR2 is YYEEEE in the germline V gene. V trimming: 0 bases; J trimming: 6 bases; junction bases outside the gene matches: 4. This CDR3 has 14 amino acids. This CDR3 reads CASSLAGGSPEAFF. Written as DNA, the CDR3 is TGTGCCAGCAGCTTGGCAGGGGGCAGCCCTGAAGCTTTCTTT.

CDR3 bases: TGTGCCAGCAGCCTTATCCAGGGCTGGGAGACCCAGTACTTC. It yields the protein CASSLIQGWETQYF. The J gene is TRBJ2-5, the V gene TRBV6-5, with D possibly matching TRBD1 (5 bases). The germline V gene encodes CDR1 MNHEY and CDR2 SVGAGI. V lost 6 bases to trimming and J lost 5 bases, with 16 bases between them. This CDR3 region has 14 residues.

The CDR3 spells CASRQGPNYEQYF. CDR3 in DNA: TGCGCCAGCCGACAGGGACCCAACTACGAGCAGTACTTC. The chain has TRBV5-1 and TRBJ2-7, with 7 bases fitting TRBD1. J was trimmed by 3 bases and V by 7 bases; bases with no gene match: 7. Per germline, CDR1 SGHRS and CDR2 YFSETQ. The CDR3 is 13 amino acids.

The CDR3 coding sequence is TGCAGCGCCACCGATGGACTGTCTGTTTTTAGCACAGATACGCAGTATTTT. Protein sequence: CSATDGLSVFSTDTQYF. This rearrangement joins TRBV29-1 to TRBJ2-3; possibly TRBD2 for D (5 bases). Trimming cost V 7 bases and J 0 bases, with 23 bases left between them. The CDR3 is 17 amino acids. Per the germline V gene, CDR1 is SQVTM and CDR2 is ANQGSEA.